Here is one TCR beta chain with its context. What this receptor recognizes is not known. Base-call qualities are not available, and no considerably larger clone is one nucleotide away. The sample belongs to a study of immune heterogeneity within non-small cell lung tumors (dated by TCRdb to the late 2010s). About the study as a whole: By histology, a few squamous cell carcinomas, 9 to 11 non-squamous carcinomas and 1 tumor not otherwise specified were included. To look at intratumoral immune heterogeneity, the study ran whole-exome sequencing, RNA-seq and TCR beta repertoire sequencing on several spatially distinct regions taken from every NSCLC tumor. Transcriptome data were available for just 44 loci from eleven to twelve patients, whereas TCR repertoire analysis spanned fewer than 65 tumor loci from roughly 14 patients. Neoantigen binding to each patient's HLA alleles was predicted with netMHCpan-3.0 for mutant peptides of 8 to 11 amino acids.

The TCR template was genomic DNA extracted from bulk tumor tissue, and roughly 600 ng of gDNA was amplified for each sample. During surgery, several biopsies were collected from each primary tumor and placed as far from one another as possible within the tumor mass. The study cohort was described as untreated, and the patients were newly diagnosed NSCLC cases having curative surgery. The samples came from fewer than 16 patients with newly diagnosed non-small cell lung cancer who were having surgery intended to be curative. Resected tumor masses were reviewed by two independent pathologists. Only DNA and RNA samples of high quality went on to sequencing. Study-wide conclusions, independent of this receptor: For the most part, high-frequency TCR beta clonotypes differed from one individual patient to another. Local tumor mutational burden and local T-cell repertoire clonality had a statistically significant but moderate positive correlation (R 0.3 to 0.35). Within a patient, identical dominant CDR3B clonotypes were found to recur across loci, yet unique high-frequency clones were also harbored in different tumor locations.

V was cut back by 1 base and J by 7 bases, leaving a gap of 14 bases between them. Including the terminal cysteine and phenylalanine, the CDR3 comprises 16 residues. Just CDR3 DNA is preserved here, 48 bases in frame from base 1. From the germline V gene, CDR1 is ENHRY and CDR2 is SYGVKD. The TCR beta CDR3 region was amplified with a multiplex PCR system whose first round ran for 9 to 11 cycles using 32 V-gene forward primers and 13 J-gene reverse primers. The first PCR round was done with a QIAGEN Multiplex PCR Kit, and the primer sequences were filed in Chinese patent CN105087789A. Illumina universal primers were attached in a second round of PCR run with the Phusion High-Fidelity PCR Kit. Paired-end sequencing of TCR libraries was carried out on the Illumina HiSeq X Ten platform at a read length of 151 bp. On the authors' methods: Cutadapt removed reads without multiplex PCR primers, PEAR merged read pairs, and MiXCR with default settings called CDR3 regions. Shannon entropy measured repertoire diversity, and clonality was calculated as one minus the Shannon entropy divided by the ln of the count of productive unique sequences. Dominant or high-frequency T-cell clones were defined as clonotypes at frequencies of at least 0.5%. Using fastp at Q25 and MiXCR, TCRdb reprocessed the public reads and kept productive beta chains. CDR3 protein duplicates are merged, each entry listing the most common genes and DNA. The V and J calls shown here were made by TCRdb, not taken from the authors' results. This sample gives 15,000 or so distinct CDR3 sequences in total; approximately 30% of them show up just once. Roughly 5.2% of the sample comes from the top ten.

The receptor was derived from a man aged 35 to 55 with non-small cell lung cancer. The material sequenced was lung tumor tissue. The V and J segments used are TRBV10-3 and TRBJ2-6, with the D segment identity uncertain. The sequence in DNA is TGTGCCATCAGTGAGTACGCAAGGGCCTCCGCCAACGTCCTGACTTTC. It translates to CAISEYARASANVLTF.